The 26 T cell receptor beta chains reported below all come from one sample, sequenced in a study of blood T cell repertoires in COVID-19. Sequencing used immunoSEQ multiplex PCR; TCRdb keeps in-frame clones, though not all of them. Among more than 90,000 clones listed, roughly 84% were seen once. Sequencing was carried out using peripheral blood. Receptor source: a woman in her sixties or seventies with acute or convalescent COVID-19.

The chain joins TRBV13 to TRBJ1-5, with D unclear. The CDR3 has 16 residues. Trimming took off 5 bases at V and 0 bases at J, with 14 bases between the two ends. Germline V lookup: CDR1 PRHDT, CDR2 FYEKMQ (reference sequence). DNA of the CDR3: TGTGCCAGCAGCACAGACAAACTTAATAGCAATCAGCCCCAGCATTTT. It translates to CASSTDKLNSNQPQHF.

V gene TRBV6-6 combines with J gene TRBJ2-1; 7 nucleotides agree with TRBD1. The V gene's germline CDR1 is MNHNY and CDR2 SVGAGI (reference sequence). V lost 7 bases and J lost 6; bases outside the gene matches: 12. The CDR3 is 15 amino acids. The CDR3 protein is CASITTWGQTNEQFF. CDR3 in DNA: TGTGCCAGCATCACAACCTGGGGACAGACCAATGAGCAGTTCTTC.

Of note for this clone: Other DNA sequences within the sample encode an identical CDR3. This chain connects TRBV24-1 to TRBJ2-5; D ambiguous. The V end was cut by 4 bases, the J end by 4 bases, with 6 bases between. This CDR3 is built from 12 residues. From germline, CDR1 is KGHDR and CDR2 SFDVKD. This CDR3 reads CATSDPGETQYF. The CDR3 region has the DNA TGTGCCACCAGTGACCCCGGAGAGACCCAGTACTTC.

In regard to this clone: Distinct nucleotide sequences in the sample also encode this CDR3. The chain uses TRBV5-1 and TRBJ2-5; TRBD1 agrees at 9 bases. CDR1 and CDR2 from the germline V gene are SGHRS and YFSETQ. V was clipped by 0 bases and J by 3 bases; unmatched bases: 0. The CDR3 sequence is 14 residues long. This chain's CDR3 is CASSLGTGEETQYF. CDR3 DNA sequence: TGCGCCAGCAGCTTGGGGACAGGGGAAGAGACCCAGTACTTC.

J is TRBJ1-2 and V is TRBV6-5, with 8 positions matching TRBD1. Germline CDR1 reads MNHEY; CDR2 reads SVGAGI. CDR3 length equals 14 residues. V lost 6 bases and J lost 0; bases outside the gene matches: 3. CDR3 sequence (DNA): TGTGCCAGCAGCCCGGACAGGGCTAACTATGGCTACACCTTC. Translation gives CASSPDRANYGYTF.

This clone has only a few counts. The chain joins TRBV5-4 to TRBJ2-2; 8 positions agree with TRBD2. Per germline, CDR1 SGHNT and CDR2 YYREEE (reference sequence). V lost 2 bases and J lost 0; bases outside the gene matches: 0. The CDR3 contains 15 residues. The CDR3 nucleotides are TGTGCCAGCAGCTTAGCGGGGGCGAACACCGGGGAGCTGTTTTTT. Its translation: CASSLAGANTGELFF.

A single count supports this clone. The genes are TRBV5-1 and TRBJ2-1; D might be TRBD1 (6 bases). The germline gives CDR1 SGHRS, CDR2 YFSETQ. The CDR3 extends over 16 amino acids. V lost 0 bases and J lost 0, with 10 bases in between. This CDR3 reads CASSLGQGSSYNEQFF. Written as DNA, the CDR3 is TGCGCCAGCAGCTTGGGGCAGGGGAGCTCCTACAATGAGCAGTTCTTC.

This rearrangement joins TRBV30 to TRBJ1-1; unclear D gene. CDR1 GTSNPN and CDR2 SVGIG come from the germline V gene (reference sequence). Trimming removed 2 bases at V and 6 bases at J, with 13 bases between. There are 13 residues in the CDR3. The CDR3 region is CAWSTGKTAEAFF. The DNA of the CDR3 is TGTGCCTGGAGTACGGGTAAAACGGCTGAAGCTTTCTTT.

J is TRBJ2-1 and V is TRBV29-1; 7 bases are shared with TRBD1. The CDR3 runs to 13 residues. V was clipped by 7 bases and J by 7 bases; unmatched bases: 10. Per germline, CDR1 SQVTM and CDR2 ANQGSEA. This CDR3 reads CSAALTGANEQFF. The CDR3 coding sequence is TGCAGCGCAGCACTCACAGGGGCAAATGAGCAGTTCTTC.

The chain recombines TRBV6-5 with TRBJ1-3; D uncertain. V lost 11 bases and J 0 bases, leaving 14 bases between the germline ends. CDR3 size: 14 residues. CDR1 and CDR2 from the germline V gene are MNHEY and SVGAGI. In DNA, the CDR3 is TGTGCCGCTGCCCGCCTGAGCTCTGGAAACACCATATATTTT. Translating it yields CAAARLSSGNTIYF.

V gene TRBV29-1 combines with J gene TRBJ2-2; D may be TRBD1 (6 bases). V gave up 4 bases and J gave up 1 base, with 10 bases separating them. Germline loops: CDR1 SQVTM, CDR2 ANQGSEA. This CDR3 spans 14 amino acids. This CDR3 reads CSVAIGGNTGELFF. The CDR3 DNA reads as TGCAGCGTTGCGATAGGGGGGAACACCGGGGAGCTGTTTTTT.

The chain uses TRBV2 and TRBJ1-1, with D hard to call. Per the germline V gene, CDR1 is SNHLY and CDR2 is FYNNEI. V shed 6 bases and J shed 0 bases, with 11 bases lying between them. The CDR3 is 14 residues long. The CDR3 coding sequence is TGTGCCAGCAGGCAGGAACTTATGAACACTGAAGCTTTCTTT. Residues: CASRQELMNTEAFF. The full variable domain, completed using reference TRBV2 and TRBJ1-1, is EPEVTQTPSHQVTQMGQEVILRCVPISNHLYFYWYRQILGQKVEFLVSFYNNEISEKSEIFDDQFSVERPDGSNFTLKIRSTKLEDSAMYFCASRQELMNTEAFFGQGTRLTVV.

This chain links TRBV15 with TRBJ1-3; D is undetermined. CDR3 size: 14 residues. The V end was cut by 5 bases, the J end by 0 bases, with 8 bases between. Germline-derived CDR1 and CDR2 are LNHNV and YYDKDF (reference sequence). CDR3 in DNA: TGTGCCACCAGCGTCGGGGACTCTGGAAACACCATATATTTT. Protein product: CATSVGDSGNTIYF.

This chain links TRBV5-4 with TRBJ2-7, with 9 bases identical to TRBD1. Looked up from germline, CDR1 is SGHNT and CDR2 is YYREEE (reference sequence). Trimming removed 4 bases from V and 6 bases from J; junction bases left unmatched: 5. The CDR3 has 13 residues. CDR3 amino acids: CASSRGQGGEQYF. CDR3 coding DNA: TGTGCCAGCAGCCGGGGACAGGGTGGCGAGCAGTACTTC.

The rearrangement joins TRBV28 to TRBJ2-1; possibly TRBD2 for D (5 bases). The CDR3 totals 14 residues. Germline-derived CDR1 and CDR2 are MDHEN and SYDVKM. Trimming took off 6 bases at V and 5 bases at J, with 14 bases between the two ends. This chain's CDR3 is CASSGLGGHNEQFF. CDR3 bases: TGTGCCAGCAGCGGACTCGGTGGTCACAATGAGCAGTTCTTC.

The rearrangement links TRBV11-2 to TRBJ1-3, with no clear D. Germline CDR1 SGHAT, CDR2 FQNNGV. The CDR3 runs to 16 residues. With 4 bases removed from V and 2 bases from J, the gap between germline ends came to 15 bases. This CDR3 is CASSSYLEAAGNTIYF. The CDR3 DNA sequence: TGTGCCAGCAGCTCGTACCTGGAGGCGGCTGGAAACACCATATATTTT.

The V call is TRBV10-3, the J call TRBJ2-7; 9 bases line up with TRBD1. The germline gives CDR1 ENHRY, CDR2 SYGVKD. The V gene end was trimmed by 6 bases and the J gene end by 4 bases; junction bases not matched to a gene: 13. CDR3 length: 16 amino acids. The CDR3 coding sequence is TGTGCCATCAGGGGAGGGGCCGGGACAGGGTTATACGAGCAGTACTTC. Protein product: CAIRGGAGTGLYEQYF.

V usage is TRBV23-1 and J usage is TRBJ2-1, with TRBD2 as a possible D gene (6 bases). TRBV23-1 is an ORF for which the function is uncertain. The germline V and J ends were trimmed by 3 bases and 5 bases, with 20 bases remaining between them. CDR3 length: 17 amino acids. CDR3 sequence reads: CASSQGRKRAGNNEQFF. The CDR3 coding sequence is TGCGCCAGCAGTCAGGGACGAAAAAGAGCGGGTAACAATGAGCAGTTCTTC.

The gene calls are TRBV7-8 and TRBJ2-1; possibly TRBD1 for D (6 bases). Germline V gene lookup returns CDR1 SGHVS and CDR2 FQNEAQ. The CDR3 has 16 residues. V was trimmed by 0 bases and J by 6 bases, leaving 15 bases between them. This CDR3 reads CASSLAVPTGTNEQFF. CDR3 nucleotides: TGTGCCAGCAGCTTAGCTGTCCCAACAGGGACCAATGAGCAGTTCTTC.

This clone appeared a single time. J is TRBJ2-1 and V is TRBV7-6; 9 nucleotides align to TRBD2. The CDR3 totals 15 residues. V was clipped by 1 base and J by 3 bases; unmatched bases: 1. Germline loops: CDR1 SGHVS, CDR2 FNYEAQ. CDR3 loop: CASSLEREDYNEQFF. CDR3 in DNA: TGTGCCAGCAGCTTAGAGCGGGAGGACTACAATGAGCAGTTCTTC.

V gene TRBV28 combines with J gene TRBJ2-7, with D possibly matching TRBD2 (6 bases). Germline lookup yields CDR1 MDHEN and CDR2 SYDVKM. The length of the CDR3 is 14 residues. Trimming removed 2 bases from V and 5 bases from J, with 13 bases in between. As DNA, the CDR3 is TGTGCCAGCAGTTTACAGGGAGGTGGGGACGAGCAGTACTTC. This encodes CASSLQGGGDEQYF.

The sample holds a few counts of this clone. The chain employs TRBV24-1 and TRBJ2-1; D call uncertain. This CDR3 region has 9 residues. The germline CDR1 and CDR2 sequences are KGHDR and SFDVKD. V dropped 12 bases and J dropped 9 bases, with 8 bases sitting between them. The CDR3 DNA is TGTGCCCCCACGGGTGAGCAGTTCTTC. It codes for CAPTGEQFF.

The rearrangement uses TRBV6-6 and TRBJ2-7, with D unclear. The CDR3 covers 12 residues. From germline, CDR1 is MNHNY and CDR2 SVGAGI (reference sequence). V lost 4 bases and J 3 bases, leaving 7 bases between the germline ends. The DNA for the CDR3 is TGTGCCAGCAGTTCCAGGAACTACGAGCAGTACTTC. The encoded protein is CASSSRNYEQYF.

The chain recombines TRBV29-1 with TRBJ2-7, with D possibly being TRBD1 (5 bases). The CDR3 has 13 residues. The V end lost 0 bases, the J end lost 4 bases, and 10 bases lay between the germline ends. Germline CDR1 SQVTM, CDR2 ANQGSEA. For the CDR3, the DNA is TGCAGCGTTGAAGATTGGCCAGGGTACGAGCAGTACTTC. This translates into CSVEDWPGYEQYF.

The chain employs TRBV7-3 and TRBJ1-6; D is perhaps TRBD1 (6 bases). The CDR3 contains 14 residues. V was trimmed by 2 bases and J by 6 bases, leaving 8 bases between them. Per germline, CDR1 SGHTA and CDR2 FQGTGA. Written as DNA, the CDR3 is TGTGCCAGCAGCTTAGGGGGCACTAATTCACCCCTCCACTTT. Its translation: CASSLGGTNSPLHF.

The chain employs TRBV6-6 and TRBJ2-1; 8 bases fit TRBD2. The CDR3 contains 15 residues. Germline V lookup: CDR1 MNHNY, CDR2 SVGAGI (reference sequence). J lost 7 bases, V lost 5 bases, and 10 bases had no gene match. The CDR3 nucleotides read TGTGCCAGCAGTCCCCCCCCGGGAGGGCCGAATGAGCAGTTCTTC. As protein: CASSPPPGGPNEQFF.